Below are 20 T cell receptor beta chains sequenced from a single sample in a study of T cell repertoires in cytomegalovirus infection. Each CDR3 protein is one row after TCRdb ran MiXCR on the reads. The sample contains approximately 590,000 distinct CDR3 sequences, around two fifths of which appear only once. Their antigen targets remain unknown. This sample comprised cultured PBMCs, obtained from culture after CMV antigen stimulation. Receptors were obtained from a human donor in good health (CMV status not recorded). Some clones in this sample may be carry-over from other donors' samples.

The chain carries TRBV6-2 or TRBV6-3 and TRBJ2-1; 7 bases agree with TRBD2. Germline-derived CDR1 and CDR2 are MNHEY and SVGEGT. The CDR3 consists of 15 residues. After removal of 7 bases from V and 5 bases from J, the junction contained 11 bases not matched to a gene. CDR3 coding DNA: TGTGCCAGCACGAGCCGGGAGGAAAGGGACAATGAGCAGTTCTTC. This gives the protein CASTSREERDNEQFF.

This clonotype was counted a few times. The chain uses TRBV7-8 and TRBJ1-1, with no clear D. The CDR3 is 15 amino acids. Germline loops: CDR1 SGHVS, CDR2 FQNEAQ. Trimming removed 5 bases from V and 9 bases from J, with 22 bases in between. CDR3 in DNA: TGTGCCAGCAGCCCTGCCAGGATCGGAAATCGGAAAGCTTTCTTT. This gives the protein CASSPARIGNRKAFF.

This clonotype was seen a handful of times. V and J are TRBV5-1 and TRBJ1-1; D is possibly TRBD1 (6 bases). This CDR3 is 16 amino acids long. Germline V gene lookup returns CDR1 SGHRS and CDR2 YFSETQ. Trimming pared 0 bases from V and 2 bases from J, leaving 14 bases between. The CDR3 coding sequence is TGCGCCAGCAGCTTGGTCTCGGGCGGGGGCAACACTGAAGCTTTCTTT. Its protein product is CASSLVSGGGNTEAFF.

Notes on this clonotype: A much more abundant neighbour one base away suggests this may be a read error. The chain is built from TRBV7-2 and TRBJ2-5; D remains ambiguous. This CDR3 comprises 13 residues. CDR1 and CDR2 (germline): SGHTA, FQGNSA. Trimming took off 4 bases at V and 1 base at J, with 7 bases between the two ends. For the CDR3, the DNA is TGTGCCAGCAGCTACACAACCCAAGAGACCCAGTACTTC. Protein: CASSYTTQETQYF.

The chain is built from TRBV7-2 and TRBJ2-3, with D possibly TRBD2 on 5 matching bases. The CDR3 has 16 amino acids. CDR1 and CDR2 (germline): SGHTA, FQGNSA. The V gene lost 1 base and the J gene lost 5 bases, with 16 bases spanning the gap. The CDR3 DNA follows: TGTGCCAGCAGCTTAGGGACTGCCAATGGCGGAGATACGCAGTATTTT. As protein: CASSLGTANGGDTQYF.

V and J are TRBV29-1 and TRBJ2-1; tentatively, D is TRBD2 (6 bases). CDR3 size: 16 residues. V lost 3 bases, J lost 0 bases, and 15 bases lay in between. Germline loops: CDR1 SQVTM, CDR2 ANQGSEA. Here the CDR3 DNA reads TGCAGCGTTGATGACGGGGGAAGTGACTCCTACAATGAGCAGTTCTTC. Its translation: CSVDDGGSDSYNEQFF.

CDR3 coding DNA: TGTGCCAGCGGGCAGTATTTCAACTATGGCTACACCTTC. Protein sequence: CASGQYFNYGYTF. This chain uses TRBV2 with TRBJ1-2; D gene unclear. Trimming removed 8 bases at V and 2 bases at J, with 12 bases between. Germline V gene lookup returns CDR1 SNHLY and CDR2 FYNNEI. The length of the CDR3 is 13 residues.

CDR3 sequence reads: CASSQVDRGPIAFF. CDR3 coding DNA: TGTGCCAGCAGCCAAGTTGACAGGGGACCGATAGCTTTCTTT. The chain uses TRBV3-1 and TRBJ1-1, with 8 nucleotides matching TRBD1. V lost 1 base and J lost 10; bases outside the gene matches: 8. This CDR3 contains 14 residues. From germline, CDR1 is LGHDT and CDR2 YNNKEL (reference sequence).

This clonotype was seen at least ten times. The chain recombines TRBV7-2 with TRBJ2-5, with D perhaps matching TRBD2 (6 bases). This CDR3 contains 13 residues. V lost 5 bases, J lost 5 bases, and 12 bases lay in between. The germline V gene has CDR1 SGHTA and CDR2 FQGNSA. The CDR3 DNA reads as TGTGCCAGCAGCCCGACTAGTGCCGAGACCCAGTACTTC. This codes for CASSPTSAETQYF.

This clonotype has just one count. This chain joins TRBV29-1 and TRBJ2-1; TRBD1 matches 9 bases. Looked up from germline, CDR1 is SQVTM and CDR2 is ANQGSEA. The CDR3 runs 17 residues. V lost 3 bases and J lost 2; bases outside the gene matches: 11. CDR3 sequence reads: CSVELGVGDRAYNEQFF. CDR3 coding DNA: TGCAGCGTTGAGCTGGGGGTGGGGGACAGGGCCTACAATGAGCAGTTCTTC.

This rearrangement joins TRBV11-2 to TRBJ2-1; 7 nucleotides agree with TRBD2. The CDR3 extends over 15 amino acids. The trim removed 7 bases at V and 5 bases at J, leaving 11 bases unmatched. Germline V CDR1 and CDR2: SGHAT, FQNNGV. CDR3 nucleotide sequence: TGTGCCAGCACCCCCGGGCGGGGGATCCACAATGAGCAGTTCTTC. Translated: CASTPGRGIHNEQFF.

The rearrangement uses TRBV3-1 and TRBJ1-2; D remains ambiguous. Between the trimmed V and J ends, which lost 1 base and 5 bases, there was a span of 11 bases. This CDR3 spans 14 amino acids. Germline V gives CDR1 LGHDT, CDR2 YNNKEL (reference sequence). In DNA, the CDR3 is TGTGCCAGCAGCCAAGTTCTGCCCAATTATGGCTACACCTTC. It yields the protein CASSQVLPNYGYTF.

The J gene is TRBJ1-6, the V gene TRBV6-2 or TRBV6-3; a possible D gene is TRBD1 (5 bases). Germline-derived CDR1 and CDR2 are MNHEY and SVGEGT. CDR3 length: 15 residues. Trimming pared 4 bases from V and 14 bases from J, leaving 21 bases between. The CDR3 sequence: CASSSFRRGVLALHF. The CDR3 DNA follows: TGTGCCAGCAGTTCCTTCCGGCGGGGGGTTTTAGCCCTCCACTTT.

This clonotype was seen a single time. The chain's CDR3 is CSARDPTGSTYEQYF. The CDR3 coding sequence is TGCAGTGCTAGAGACCCTACAGGGTCGACCTACGAGCAGTACTTC. The chain uses TRBV20-1 and TRBJ2-7; D possibly corresponds to TRBD1 (6 bases). CDR3 length: 15 residues. The V gene's germline CDR1 is DFQATT and CDR2 SNEGSKA (reference sequence). V was clipped by 0 bases and J by 2 bases, with 14 bases between them.

This clonotype was picked up many times. This chain links TRBV7-2 with TRBJ2-3; D not certain. The V end lost 3 bases, the J end lost 6 bases, and 10 bases lay between the germline ends. The CDR3 is 13 amino acids. Per germline, CDR1 SGHTA and CDR2 FQGNSA. Written as DNA, the CDR3 is TGTGCCAGCAGCTTGCGTCTACCGGATACGCAGTATTTT. It codes for CASSLRLPDTQYF.

The chain has TRBV30 and TRBJ1-4; no reliable D call. This CDR3 has 13 amino acids. Trimming removed 0 bases at V and 8 bases at J, with 10 bases between. CDR1 is GTSNPN and CDR2 is SVGIG in the germline V gene (reference sequence). The CDR3 DNA sequence: TGTGCCTGGAGTGTCGTGCCTTCGGAAAAACTGTTTTTT. Its protein product is CAWSVVPSEKLFF.

This clonotype was observed a handful of times. J is TRBJ2-1 and V is TRBV7-9; 8 positions match TRBD1. The CDR3 runs 14 residues. Trimming removed 4 bases from V and 7 bases from J; junction bases left unmatched: 6. CDR1 and CDR2 from the germline V gene are SEHNR and FQNEAQ (reference sequence). CDR3 sequence: CASSYRGLWNEQFF. CDR3 sequence (DNA): TGTGCCAGCAGCTACAGGGGGTTGTGGAATGAGCAGTTCTTC.

This rearrangement joins TRBV7-2 to TRBJ1-1; TRBD1 is a possible D gene (5 bases). The V gene's germline CDR1 is SGHTA and CDR2 FQGNSA. The length of the CDR3 is 14 residues. Trimming left V 5 bases short and J 1 base short, with 11 bases between. CDR3 bases: TGTGCCAGCAGCCCCGATGGGGCGAACACTGAAGCTTTCTTT. Translating gives CASSPDGANTEAFF.

This clonotype was seen just once. V usage is TRBV10-3 and J usage is TRBJ2-1, with 7 positions matching TRBD2. Germline V gene lookup returns CDR1 ENHRY and CDR2 SYGVKD. CDR3 length equals 15 residues. The J segment lost 0 bases and the V segment lost 7 bases, leaving 6 bases of the junction unmatched. This CDR3 reads CAITSTSDSYNEQFF. As DNA, the CDR3 is TGTGCCATCACCTCTACTAGCGACTCCTACAATGAGCAGTTCTTC.

This clonotype came up a few times. The chain couples TRBV12-5 to TRBJ2-1; D gene ambiguous. This CDR3 has 13 residues. V lost 0 bases to trimming and J lost 8 bases, with 8 bases between them. CDR1 and CDR2 (germline): LGHNT, FRNRAP. CDR3 sequence reads: CASGLVTFDEQFF. CDR3 in DNA: TGTGCTAGTGGTTTGGTGACGTTTGATGAGCAGTTCTTC. The whole variable domain, filled in from reference TRBV12-5 and TRBJ2-1, reads DARVTQTPRHKVTEMGQEVTMRCQPILGHNTVFWYRQTMMQGLELLAYFRNRAPLDDSGMPKDRFSAEMPDATLATLKIQPSEPRDSAVYFCASGLVTFDEQFFGPGTRLTVL.